This T cell receptor beta chain was retrieved from a study of healthy donors' naive CD4 and CD8 T cells (dated by TCRdb to 2013 to 2016). About the study as a whole: Donors were selected to cover three age groups (20-25, 40-50 and 60-70 years, roughly six each), with a mean age of approximately 43, and half of the donors were female. The TCR alpha libraries followed the same workflow as the beta chain, except for a newly designed primer set that covered all functional IMGT alpha gene variants. To check how TCR variation relates to lineage commitment, the researchers sequenced rearranged TCR alpha and beta chains taken from naive CD4+ and CD8+ T cells. Peripheral blood mononuclear cells were collected from roughly 17 healthy, unrelated individuals. Donors were HLA-typed by sequencing at HLA-A, -B, -C, -DRB1, -DQB1 and -DPB1 using the SBTexcellerator protocol, an ABI3130xl analyzer and SBTengine software. What the work shows at the level of the full study, not this receptor alone: The study did not directly address whether homeostatic proliferation of naive T cells might have biased the repertoire. Roughly an eighth of the variance in CD4/CD8 propensity appeared to be explained jointly by V genes, J genes and CDR3 charge, in a largely additive manner. Naive CD4+ and CD8+ cells reportedly showed biased usage of most V and J gene segments, and this bias was consistent across donors and independent of HLA genotype. Because alpha and beta chains were sequenced in bulk and could not be paired, the effects of the two chains in combination were not assessed. In both chains, CD4+ lineage was linked to a positively charged CDR3, whereas CD8+ lineage was linked to a negatively charged CDR3.

Cells with a CD4+CD8-CD45RO-CD45RA+ profile were isolated by FACS and defined as naive CD4+ T cells, and those with a CD8+CD4-CD45RA+CD27bright profile were defined as naive CD8+ T cells. Antibodies against CD4 (RPA-T4), CD8 (SK1), CD27 (O323), CD45RA (HI100) and CD45RO (UCHL1) were used for sorting. CDR1 and CDR2, looked up from the germline V gene, are SQVTM and ANQGSEA. The CDR3 starts with the cysteine, ends with the phenylalanine, and has 13 residues. Only the CDR3 portion is preserved as DNA: 39 bases, with reading frame beginning at the first base. Trimming removed 6 bases from V and 0 bases from J, leaving 9 bases between the germline ends. Details on this clonotype: What antigen it recognizes has not been identified. Nothing much larger sits one base from this clone, and base qualities are not available.

This sample was sequenced with a 454 GS FLX Titanium. TCR libraries were built from roughly 500 ng of total RNA with a previously published linear amplification protocol. The sequencing itself ran on the Roche/454 Genome Sequencer using Titanium chemistry. Turning to the authors' computational methods: From about 5 of the healthy donors, a total of about 84,000 rearranged TCR alpha transcripts were sequenced. Duplicate transcripts were removed, and unique TCR clonotypes were defined by the CDR3 junction according to IMGT nomenclature. CD4 versus CD8 status was modeled on V and J genes by logistic regression in R 2.13.0, with adjustment for donor effects and Bonferroni correction for multiple testing. In-frame beta chains were kept once TCRdb had trimmed the public reads at Q25 with fastp and called clones with MiXCR. Each CDR3 protein gets just one entry, which takes the most common genes and DNA from the rows behind it. In this record, the V and J calls reflect TCRdb's handling and not the investigators' own analysis. The sample table contains 180,000 or so distinct CDR3 sequences; only one count was recorded for over 60% of them. 2% to 2.5% of the sample is held by the ten biggest clonotypes.

The sample taken for sequencing was naive CD4+ and CD8+ T cells sorted from blood, pooled from several donors. The cell subset or site label of this sample denotes: FACS-sorted naive CD4+ (CD45RO-CD45RA+) and naive CD8+ (CD45RA+CD27bright) T cells. The receptor comes from a pool of human donors in good health; the sample pools cells from several healthy donors. The rearranged chain carries TRBV29-1 and TRBJ1-3; the D gene assignment is ambiguous. The encoded CDR3 is CSVFTSSGNTIYF. The DNA sequence is TGCAGCGTCTTCACAAGCTCTGGAAACACCATATATTTT.